This T cell receptor (beta chain) was profiled in a study of STAT5B mutations in CD4+ large granular lymphocyte leukemia. Profiling relied on immunoSEQ multiplex PCR, and the TCRdb table lists in-frame clones only, not all of them. The sample consists of some 30,000 clones, approximately 71% of them appearing once. Germline V gene lookup returns CDR1 SGHTA and CDR2 FQGNSA. Trimming removed 6 bases at V and 13 bases at J, with 19 bases between. This CDR3 is 14 amino acids long. The receptor was isolated from a human donor in good health. This chain uses TRBV7-2 with TRBJ1-6, with D possibly TRBD1 on 6 matching bases. Sequencing was performed on CD4+ T cells from blood buffy coats. The CDR3 sequence: CASRDNQQGKPLHF. The DNA of the CDR3 is TGTGCCAGCAGGGATAACCAACAGGGAAAGCCCCTCCACTTT.